One sample yielded the 26 T cell receptor beta chains listed below, sequenced in a study of regulatory T cells in long-lasting Graves disease. Sample time point: newly diagnosed GD, antithyroid drugs for less than 3 months. Making the TCR library involved RNA that had been extracted from PBMCs. Building the TCR beta libraries relied on iRepertoire HTBI primers, and CDR3 regions underwent Arm-PCR. TCRdb reprocessed the multiplex PCR reads with MiXCR, giving one entry per CDR3 protein. The repertoire consists of 510,000 or so distinct CDR3 sequences, with more than 10% occurring once and the leading ten covering 8.9%. Separately, the same data were catalogued under a study of T cells in Graves' hyperthyroidism and ophthalmopathy.

The starting material was peripheral blood mononuclear cells (PBMCs), obtained at new diagnosis, from a patient treated with antithyroid drugs. Every receptor here comes from a woman aged 30 to 39 with Graves disease.

This clonotype was counted ten times or more. The chain combines TRBV28 with TRBJ2-7, with D tentatively TRBD2 (6 bases). CDR3 length equals 17 residues. Germline V CDR1 and CDR2: MDHEN, SYDVKM. The V end was cut by 4 bases, the J end by 3 bases, with 22 bases between. The CDR3 region is CASSSPGMGGTIYEQYF. Written as DNA, the CDR3 is TGTGCCAGCAGTTCCCCAGGGATGGGAGGTACAATCTACGAGCAGTACTTC.

This chain joins TRBV3-1 and TRBJ2-1, with 11 bases identical to TRBD2. In germline, CDR1 is LGHDT, CDR2 YNNKEL (reference sequence). The CDR3 loop spans 16 amino acids. The ends lost 6 bases at V and 7 bases at J; junction bases unmatched: 11. CDR3 coding DNA: TGTGCCAGCAGTCCCGCACTAGCGGGGGTCCGGAATGAGCAGTTCTTC. It encodes CASSPALAGVRNEQFF.

There are many counts of this clonotype. The chain combines TRBV20-1 with TRBJ1-1, with D hard to call. The CDR3 sequence is 12 residues long. The germline V gene has CDR1 DFQATT and CDR2 SNEGSKA (reference sequence). The V end lost 3 bases, the J end lost 1 base, and 6 bases lay between the germline ends. The CDR3 is CSASWGNTEAFF. The DNA of the CDR3 is TGCAGTGCTAGCTGGGGGAACACTGAAGCTTTCTTT.

This sequence joins TRBV15 and TRBJ1-1, with D uncertain. This CDR3 is 14 amino acids long. Germline values: CDR1 LNHNV, CDR2 YYDKDF (reference sequence). The V end lost 5 bases, the J end lost 2 bases, and 12 bases lay between the germline ends. CDR3 loop: CATSSGRTNTEAFF. The CDR3 coding sequence is TGTGCCACCAGCTCGGGTCGAACTAACACTGAAGCTTTCTTT.

The sample holds many counts of this clonotype. The CDR3 reads CAWSTYQGEQPQHF. DNA for the CDR3: TGTGCCTGGAGTACTTATCAGGGCGAACAGCCCCAGCATTTT. The rearrangement joins TRBV30 to TRBJ1-5; tentative D call: TRBD1 (5 bases). V was pared by 2 bases and J by 7 bases, with 15 bases between. CDR3 size: 14 residues. Germline loops: CDR1 GTSNPN, CDR2 SVGIG (reference sequence).

This clonotype was seen a few times. CDR3 protein: CASSVGTGFGDYGYTF. The CDR3 DNA follows: TGTGCCAGCAGCGTAGGGACGGGTTTCGGCGACTATGGCTACACCTTC. The chain recombines TRBV9 with TRBJ1-2; D gene ambiguous. The CDR3 consists of 16 residues. Germline CDR1 SGDLS, CDR2 YYNGEE. Trimming removed 0 bases from V and 3 bases from J, with 15 bases in between.

This clonotype was counted many times. The chain carries TRBV2 and TRBJ2-1; D not resolved. Germline V lookup: CDR1 SNHLY, CDR2 FYNNEI. This CDR3 has 14 residues. V was trimmed by 6 bases and J by 0 bases, leaving 9 bases between them. The CDR3 here is CASRVLSSYNEQFF. The CDR3 DNA is TGTGCCAGCAGAGTCTTGAGCTCCTACAATGAGCAGTTCTTC.

This clonotype was recorded at least ten times. The chain recombines TRBV20-1 with TRBJ2-1, with D unclear. The V and J ends lost 3 bases and 8 bases respectively, with 17 bases between them. The CDR3 runs 14 residues. CDR1 DFQATT and CDR2 SNEGSKA come from the germline V gene (reference sequence). The CDR3 protein is CSASHSIWAHEQFF. In DNA, the CDR3 is TGCAGTGCTAGTCATTCTATCTGGGCGCATGAGCAGTTCTTC.

This clonotype was seen a handful of times. The gene calls are TRBV4-3 and TRBJ2-7, with TRBD2 matching over 15 bases. Germline V CDR1 and CDR2: LGHNA, YSLEER. The CDR3 totals 20 residues. V gave up 0 bases and J gave up 2 bases; unmatched junction bases: 11. DNA of the CDR3: TGCGCCAGCAGCCAAGATAGACCGGGACTAGCGGGAGGACTCCCCTACGAGCAGTACTTC. This encodes CASSQDRPGLAGGLPYEQYF.

This clonotype was observed once. This chain links TRBV25-1 with TRBJ1-5; D is undetermined. The germline V gene has CDR1 MGHDK and CDR2 SYGVNS. Trimming took 2 bases from V and 7 from J, leaving 12 bases between them. The CDR3 extends over 14 amino acids. CDR3 DNA sequence: TGTGCCAGCAGTGAACTGTCCTTCCAACAGCCCCAGCATTTT. As protein: CASSELSFQQPQHF.

V and J are TRBV20-1 and TRBJ1-2, with D perhaps matching TRBD1 (5 bases). Trimming pared 0 bases from V and 5 bases from J, leaving 16 bases between. The germline CDR1 and CDR2 sequences are DFQATT and SNEGSKA (reference sequence). The CDR3 covers 15 residues. CDR3 bases: TGCAGTGCTAGAGATCCAAGGCGCGGGACTTATGGCTACACCTTC. It codes for CSARDPRRGTYGYTF.

The sample holds a few counts of this clonotype. The chain couples TRBV19 to TRBJ2-1; 11 bases are shared with TRBD2. CDR1 is LNHDA, CDR2 SQIVND, per germline (reference sequence). This CDR3 contains 17 residues. The junction had 10 bases not matched to a gene; V was cut back by 5 bases and J by 4 bases. The CDR3 protein is CASSSRTGLAEYNEQFF. The CDR3 nucleotides are TGTGCCAGTAGTTCCAGAACGGGACTAGCGGAATACAATGAGCAGTTCTTC. Variable domain in full (rest from reference TRBV19 and TRBJ2-1): DGGITQSPKYLFRKEGQNVTLSCEQNLNHDAMYWYRQDPGQGLRLIYYSQIVNDFQKGDIAEGYSVSREKKESFPLTVTSAQKNPTAFYLCASSSRTGLAEYNEQFFGPGTRLTVL.

This clonotype was picked up many times. V gene TRBV9 combines with J gene TRBJ1-1; TRBD1 aligns across 9 bases. Per the germline V gene, CDR1 is SGDLS and CDR2 is YYNGEE. This CDR3 contains 17 residues. Trimming at V came to 0 bases and at J to 0 bases, leaving 6 bases not matched to a gene. The DNA for the CDR3 is TGTGCCAGCAGCGTAGAGGCGGGGACAGGGCTGAACACTGAAGCTTTCTTT. This codes for CASSVEAGTGLNTEAFF. The full variable domain, with the rest looked up from reference TRBV9 and TRBJ1-1, is DSGVTQTPKHLITATGQRVTLRCSPRSGDLSVYWYQQSLDQGLQFLIQYYNGEERAKGNILERFSAQQFPDLHSELNLSSLELGDSALYFCASSVEAGTGLNTEAFFGQGTRLTVV.

There are many counts of this clonotype. In nucleotides, the CDR3 is TGTGCCAGCAGCTTAGGGGACAGGGTTTTGCAAGAGACCCAGTACTTC. It is translated as CASSLGDRVLQETQYF. The gene calls are TRBV7-9 and TRBJ2-5; 9 bases align to TRBD1. The ends lost 1 base at V and 2 bases at J; junction bases unmatched: 5. The CDR3 spans 16 residues. Germline CDR1 SEHNR, CDR2 FQNEAQ (reference sequence).

This clonotype was seen at least ten times. The chain uses TRBV24-1 and TRBJ2-4; D possibly corresponds to TRBD1 (7 bases). V lost 2 bases to trimming and J lost 9 bases, with 13 bases between them. Germline V gives CDR1 KGHDR, CDR2 SFDVKD. The length of the CDR3 is 14 residues. In DNA, the CDR3 is TGTGCCACCAGTGATTCAAGACAGGGAGGCATTCAGTACTTC. Its translation: CATSDSRQGGIQYF.

There are many counts of this clonotype. This sequence joins TRBV11-2 and TRBJ1-1; D not resolved. The length of the CDR3 is 15 residues. Germline V gene sequence: CDR1 SGHAT, CDR2 FQNNGV. Trimming took 1 base from V and 3 from J, leaving 12 bases between them. As DNA, the CDR3 is TGTGCCAGCAGCTTAGTGAGACCTACCCACACTGAAGCTTTCTTT. This codes for CASSLVRPTHTEAFF.

This clonotype occurred a few times. The chain uses TRBV5-1 and TRBJ1-1, with 8 bases that match TRBD1. J was trimmed by 8 bases and V by 2 bases; bases with no gene match: 5. CDR1 is SGHRS, CDR2 YFSETQ, per germline. This CDR3 comprises 13 residues. CDR3 coding DNA: TGCGCCAGCAGCTTCCAGGGGGCTTACGAAGCTTTCTTT. It codes for CASSFQGAYEAFF.

This clonotype has a count of ten or more. The chain has TRBV28 and TRBJ1-2; unclear D gene. Germline CDR1 is MDHEN and CDR2 is SYDVKM. The CDR3 length is 15 residues. V was cut by 6 bases and J by 8 bases, with 22 bases left in between. The CDR3 region is CASSANLHPMGGYTF. DNA for the CDR3: TGTGCCAGCAGCGCCAACCTACACCCAATGGGAGGCTACACCTTC.

This clonotype appeared many times. J is TRBJ1-1 and V is TRBV7-8; D gene uncertain. This CDR3 is 16 amino acids long. V lost 4 bases, J lost 0 bases, and 15 bases lay in between. CDR1 SGHVS and CDR2 FQNEAQ come from the germline V gene. CDR3 amino acids: CASSSLDRAMNTEAFF. The CDR3 region has the DNA TGTGCCAGCAGCTCCCTGGACCGAGCTATGAACACTGAAGCTTTCTTT.

The rearrangement joins TRBV29-1 to TRBJ1-3; the D gene is possibly TRBD1 (5 bases). The germline CDR1 and CDR2 sequences are SQVTM and ANQGSEA. The CDR3 extends over 15 amino acids. Trimming pared 0 bases from V and 4 bases from J, leaving 13 bases between. CDR3: CSVEEEGRGGNTIYF. The CDR3 DNA is TGCAGCGTTGAAGAGGAGGGGCGCGGCGGAAACACCATATATTTT.

This clonotype was counted at least ten times. The rearrangement uses TRBV7-2 and TRBJ2-7; perhaps TRBD2 as D (5 bases). The germline V gene encodes CDR1 SGHTA and CDR2 FQGNSA. This CDR3 has 15 amino acids. V was clipped by 5 bases and J by 1 base, with 15 bases between them. CDR3 DNA sequence: TGTGCCAGCAGCGAGGGTGCCCTTAGGTCCTACGAGCAGTACTTC. As protein: CASSEGALRSYEQYF. Looking up the rest from reference TRBV7-2 and TRBJ2-7 gives the full variable domain: GAGVSQSPSNKVTEKGKDVELRCDPISGHTALYWYRQSLGQGLEFLIYFQGNSAPDKSGLPSDRFSAERTGGSVSTLTIQRTQQEDSAVYLCASSEGALRSYEQYFGPGTRLTVT.

On this clonotype: This may stem from a read error, because a much larger clone lies one nucleotide away. The V and J genes are TRBV18 and TRBJ1-5; no clear D gene. The germline gives CDR1 KGHSH, CDR2 LQKENI. The length of the CDR3 is 13 residues. In DNA, the CDR3 is TGTGCCAACTCACGGGAGAGCAATCAGCCCCAGCATTTT. Translated: CANSRESNQPQHF.

In this sample, this clonotype turned up many times. The chain recombines TRBV5-1 with TRBJ1-3; 9 positions agree with TRBD1. Trimming took 4 bases from V and 4 from J; bases not matched to a gene: 3. This CDR3 has 14 amino acids. Per germline, CDR1 SGHRS and CDR2 YFSETQ. CDR3 nucleotide sequence: TGCGCCAGCAGCCGACAGGGGGACGGAAACACCATATATTTT. Protein: CASSRQGDGNTIYF.

As for this clonotype: With a much larger clone just one base away, this may be a read error. The gene calls are TRBV2 and TRBJ1-5; D remains ambiguous. Trimming cost V 8 bases and J 6 bases, with 14 bases left between them. Germline CDR1 reads SNHLY; CDR2 reads FYNNEI. CDR3 length: 13 residues. The CDR3 region has the DNA TGTGCCAGCGGGATGCAGAATGGTCAGCCCCAGCATTTT. Protein sequence: CASGMQNGQPQHF.

The chain uses TRBV28 and TRBJ2-2; 12 nucleotides agree with TRBD2. This CDR3 has 17 amino acids. The germline V gene has CDR1 MDHEN and CDR2 SYDVKM. V trimming: 6 bases; J trimming: 3 bases; junction bases outside the gene matches: 8. For the CDR3, the DNA is TGTGCCAGCAGACAAATTCTAGCGGGAGGGGACACCGGGGAGCTGTTTTTT. Its protein product is CASRQILAGGDTGELFF.

This clonotype was detected ten times or more. The V gene is TRBV19, the J gene TRBJ1-1; no clear D gene. The ends were cut back, 2 bases at V and 0 bases at J, with 4 bases in the middle. The CDR3 runs to 13 residues. Germline V lookup: CDR1 LNHDA, CDR2 SQIVND (reference sequence). In DNA, the CDR3 is TGTGCCAGTAGTATAAACCTGAACACTGAAGCTTTCTTT. This encodes CASSINLNTEAFF.